The 32 T cell receptor beta chains in this list originate from one sample, sequenced in a study of beta chain features in type 1 diabetes (dated by TCRdb to 2016 to 2018). The library was obtained by the immunoSEQ multiplex PCR assay. The High Capacity cDNA Reverse Transcription Kit was used to reverse transcribe all of the isolated RNA, meaning that expressed TCRB transcripts were what got sequenced. TCRdb re-hosts the immuneACCESS table, in-frame sequences only. Its copies lack some clones; in the studies checked, an unresolved V gene accounts for under half of them, and the cause for the rest is not known. The sample contains 300,000 to 350,000 clones, 14% of them found a single time. The ten largest clones represent roughly 7% of the sample. Sequenced material: central memory CD4+ T cells from blood. The origin of the receptors is a man younger than 45 in good health.

This clone was observed a few times. This chain links TRBV5-1 with TRBJ2-5, with 8 bases lining up with TRBD1. CDR1 is SGHRS and CDR2 is YFSETQ in the germline V gene. The CDR3 is made up of 14 amino acids. J lost 5 bases, V lost 3 bases, and 6 bases had no gene match. The CDR3 loop reads CASSWQGAGETQYF. The CDR3 nucleotides are TGCGCCAGCAGCTGGCAGGGGGCCGGGGAGACCCAGTACTTC.

J is TRBJ2-3 and V is TRBV4-3; D not certain. The CDR3 length is 16 residues. V shed 3 bases and J shed 0 bases, with 13 bases lying between them. Germline V gene sequence: CDR1 LGHNA, CDR2 YSLEER. The CDR3 is CASSQNSLSSTDTQYF. CDR3 DNA: TGCGCCAGCAGCCAGAACTCGTTATCTAGCACAGATACGCAGTATTTT.

This clone was observed a few times. The sample has other DNA sequences that encode this CDR3 too. This chain joins TRBV7-2 and TRBJ2-5; maybe TRBD1 (5 bases). There are 12 residues in the CDR3. Between the trimmed V and J ends, which lost 3 bases and 5 bases, there was a span of 7 bases. CDR1 is SGHTA and CDR2 is FQGNSA in the germline V gene. Here the CDR3 reads CASSFSGETQYF. CDR3 nucleotides: TGTGCCAGCAGCTTTTCAGGGGAGACCCAGTACTTC.

Only a few counts were recorded for this clone. The CDR3 region has the DNA TGTGCCAGCAGCAGAGGGGAGGTAGGAGAAAAACTGTTTTTT. This gives the protein CASSRGEVGEKLFF. The chain links TRBV7-9 to TRBJ1-4; the D gene is possibly TRBD1 (5 bases). The germline V gene has CDR1 SEHNR and CDR2 FQNEAQ (reference sequence). This CDR3 is built from 14 residues. Trimming left V 5 bases short and J 8 bases short, with 15 bases between.

This clone occurred a few times. The chain employs TRBV29-1 and TRBJ2-7; D gene ambiguous. The CDR3 is 11 residues long. Looked up from germline, CDR1 is SQVTM and CDR2 is ANQGSEA. V was pared by 1 base and J by 5 bases, with 6 bases between. The CDR3 sequence: CSVEVVHEQYF. The CDR3 nucleotides are TGCAGCGTTGAAGTGGTCCACGAGCAGTACTTC.

V and J are TRBV7-2 and TRBJ2-1, with 7 nucleotides matching TRBD2. The CDR3 spans 17 residues. Per the germline V gene, CDR1 is SGHTA and CDR2 is FQGNSA. V shed 3 bases and J 5 bases; nucleotides not matched to a gene: 13. CDR3 coding DNA: TGTGCCAGCAGCTTGGGGCTAGCGGAAAGACCTAACAATGAGCAGTTCTTC. It codes for CASSLGLAERPNNEQFF.

CDR3 sequence reads: CASSRSGRVHTDEQFF. The CDR3 nucleotides are TGTGCCAGCAGCAGGAGCGGGAGGGTACACACCGATGAGCAGTTCTTC. The chain uses TRBV7-3 and TRBJ2-1; 10 bases align to TRBD2. The germline V gene encodes CDR1 SGHTA and CDR2 FQGTGA. J gave up 8 bases and V 5 bases, and 12 bases lay outside the gene matches. The length of the CDR3 is 16 residues.

This clone has a single count. This CDR3 reads CASSLPLGLTSQFF. CDR3 sequence (DNA): TGTGCCAGCAGCTTACCCCTGGGACTAACTTCACAGTTCTTC. The chain employs TRBV5-4 and TRBJ2-1; TRBD2 matches 7 bases. This CDR3 region has 14 residues. J gave up 13 bases and V 2 bases, and 12 bases lay outside the gene matches. Germline values: CDR1 SGHNT, CDR2 YYREEE (reference sequence).

The gene calls are TRBV20-1 and TRBJ1-2, with no clear D. The germline CDR1 and CDR2 sequences are DFQATT and SNEGSKA (reference sequence). V dropped 1 base and J dropped 7 bases, with 7 bases sitting between them. The CDR3 contains 11 residues. This CDR3 is CSARVPGGYTF. Written as DNA, the CDR3 is TGCAGTGCTAGAGTCCCGGGTGGCTACACCTTC.

J is TRBJ2-2 and V is TRBV5-6, with TRBD2 identical over 8 bases. Germline assignment: CDR1 SGHDT and CDR2 YYEEEE. Unmatched junction bases numbered 7, after V lost 2 bases and J lost 4 bases. The CDR3 consists of 16 residues. CDR3 DNA: TGTGCCAGCAGCTTTGGTCCAGCGGGGGTCACCGGGGAGCTGTTTTTT. Its translation: CASSFGPAGVTGELFF.

This clone has just a few counts. The gene calls are TRBV27 and TRBJ1-4; D uncertain. Per germline, CDR1 MNHEY and CDR2 SMNVEV (reference sequence). The ends were cut back, 2 bases at V and 0 bases at J, with 10 bases in the middle. The CDR3 covers 16 residues. The CDR3 coding sequence is TGTGCCAGCAGTTTAAGGTTGCCGGCAACTAATGAAAAACTGTTTTTT. Protein sequence: CASSLRLPATNEKLFF.

This clone came up many times. The chain recombines TRBV2 with TRBJ2-5; 11 nucleotides align to TRBD2. V shed 4 bases, J shed 4 bases, and the junction held 5 bases outside the gene matches. The CDR3 sequence is 15 residues long. Per germline, CDR1 SNHLY and CDR2 FYNNEI. CDR3 coding DNA: TGTGCCAGCAGTGGACTAGCGGGGCGAAGAGAGACCCAGTACTTC. Translation gives CASSGLAGRRETQYF.

The chain combines TRBV2 with TRBJ2-2; tentative D call: TRBD2 (5 bases). Between the trimmed V and J ends, which lost 5 bases and 7 bases, there was a span of 11 bases. CDR1 SNHLY and CDR2 FYNNEI come from the germline V gene. The CDR3 consists of 13 residues. CDR3 nucleotide sequence: TGTGCCAGCAGTCCTTCCCGGGGCGGGGAGCTGTTTTTT. The encoded protein is CASSPSRGGELFF.

With respect to this clone: The identical CDR3 is also encoded by other nucleotide sequences in the sample. The chain recombines TRBV7-2 with TRBJ1-6; D remains ambiguous. The length of the CDR3 is 14 residues. Germline CDR1 is SGHTA and CDR2 is FQGNSA. Trimming stripped 1 base from V and 2 bases from J, with 3 bases between. The CDR3 region is CASSLGPYNSPLHF. CDR3 DNA: TGTGCCAGCAGCTTAGGACCCTATAATTCACCCCTCCACTTT.

This clone was seen many times. The rearrangement links TRBV7-9 to TRBJ2-3, with 8 bases identical to TRBD2. Looked up from germline, CDR1 is SEHNR and CDR2 is FQNEAQ (reference sequence). V trimming: 4 bases; J trimming: 2 bases; junction bases outside the gene matches: 8. CDR3 length: 16 residues. CDR3 nucleotide sequence: TGTGCCAGCAGCTCCGGCTTAGCGGGGAACACAGATACGCAGTATTTT. This sequence encodes CASSSGLAGNTDTQYF. The full variable domain, completed using reference TRBV7-9 and TRBJ2-3, is DTGVSQNPRHKITKRGQNVTFRCDPISEHNRLYWYRQTLGQGPEFLTYFQNEAQLEKSRLLSDRFSAERPKGSFSTLEIQRTEQGDSAMYLCASSSGLAGNTDTQYFGPGTRLTVL.

This clone was found a few times. The V gene is TRBV10-3, the J gene TRBJ1-6; perhaps TRBD1 as D (6 bases). The germline CDR1 and CDR2 sequences are ENHRY and SYGVKD. Trimming left V 2 bases short and J 10 bases short, with 15 bases between. CDR3 length equals 15 residues. The CDR3 loop reads CAISESSGGRSPLHF. The CDR3 DNA is TGTGCCATCAGTGAGAGTTCGGGGGGCAGATCACCCCTCCACTTT.

This clone showed up just a few times. This sample includes further DNA sequences coding for the same CDR3. The chain carries TRBV5-1 and TRBJ2-5, with 8 nucleotides matching TRBD2. This CDR3 region has 13 residues. The V and J ends lost 2 bases and 3 bases, in that order; junction bases with no gene match: 0. Germline loops: CDR1 SGHRS, CDR2 YFSETQ. CDR3 bases: TGCGCCAGCAGCTTCGGGGGGGAAGAGACCCAGTACTTC. Translation: CASSFGGEETQYF.

In this sample, this clone turned up many times. The chain has TRBV28 and TRBJ1-1; the match to TRBD1 covers 9 bases. V shed 4 bases, J shed 7 bases, and the junction held 10 bases outside the gene matches. The germline V gene encodes CDR1 MDHEN and CDR2 SYDVKM. CDR3 length: 15 amino acids. CDR3 residues: CASSSGGQGIDEAFF. The DNA for the CDR3 is TGTGCCAGCAGTTCGGGAGGACAGGGGATTGATGAAGCTTTCTTT. Variable domain in full (rest from reference TRBV28 and TRBJ1-1): DVKVTQSSRYLVKRTGEKVFLECVQDMDHENMFWYRQDPGLGLRLIYFSYDVKMKEKGDIPEGYSVSREKKERFSLILESASTNQTSMYLCASSSGGQGIDEAFFGQGTRLTVV.

This clone came up a few times. The CDR3 region has the DNA TGTGCCAGCACTCCCAACCCAGGGGAGCAGTTCTTC. It is translated as CASTPNPGEQFF. The chain links TRBV7-8 to TRBJ2-1; D possibly corresponds to TRBD1 (5 bases). From germline, CDR1 is SGHVS and CDR2 FQNEAQ. This CDR3 spans 12 amino acids. Trimming removed 7 bases from V and 10 bases from J, with 14 bases in between.

This clone turned up a few times. The chain combines TRBV7-9 with TRBJ1-2; tentatively, D is TRBD1 (5 bases). V was pared by 5 bases and J by 2 bases, with 12 bases between. The CDR3 extends over 14 amino acids. The germline CDR1 and CDR2 sequences are SEHNR and FQNEAQ (reference sequence). In DNA form, the CDR3 reads TGTGCCAGCAGCCGCGGGGCAGGGAACTATGGCTACACCTTC. Translated: CASSRGAGNYGYTF.

The table lists this clone with a few counts. The J gene is TRBJ2-7, the V gene TRBV5-6; D is unclear. The CDR3 contains 14 residues. V lost 5 bases, J lost 6 bases, and 18 bases lay in between. CDR1 and CDR2 (germline): SGHDT, YYEEEE. The CDR3 DNA follows: TGTGCCAGCAGTCAAACCCCTGGGTTTGGCGAGCAGTACGTC. It encodes CASSQTPGFGEQYV.

This clone showed up just a few times. This may be a read error: a much more frequent sequence differs by one nucleotide. The gene calls are TRBV11-2 and TRBJ2-5; TRBD1 matches at 9 bases. CDR1 and CDR2 from the germline V gene are SGHAT and FQNNGV. After removal of 5 bases from V and 4 bases from J, the junction contained 2 bases not matched to a gene. The CDR3 is 13 amino acids. Written as DNA, the CDR3 is TGTGCCAGCAGCACGGACAGGGGAGAGACCCAGTACTTC. Encoded protein: CASSTDRGETQYF.

The chain links TRBV6-5 to TRBJ2-1; D gene unclear. V was pared by 6 bases and J by 8 bases, with 17 bases between. Germline V gene data show CDR1 as MNHEY and CDR2 as SVGAGI. This CDR3 has 14 residues. In nucleotides, the CDR3 is TGTGCCAGCAGCGGATTGACCGGTTGGGATGAGCAGTTCTTC. This encodes CASSGLTGWDEQFF.

The chain employs TRBV5-1 and TRBJ1-2; maybe TRBD1 (6 bases). Germline values: CDR1 SGHRS, CDR2 YFSETQ. The V and J ends lost 5 bases and 4 bases respectively, with 18 bases between them. The CDR3 totals 15 residues. The CDR3 coding sequence is TGCGCCAGCAGTTATAGGGGGTCCGAAGCCTATGGCTACACCTTC. Translation: CASSYRGSEAYGYTF.

The chain joins TRBV7-2 to TRBJ2-1; 8 nucleotides agree with TRBD2. The CDR3 consists of 15 residues. The junction had 7 bases not matched to a gene; V was cut back by 5 bases and J by 4 bases. The germline CDR1 and CDR2 sequences are SGHTA and FQGNSA. CDR3 sequence (DNA): TGTGCCAGCAGCGAGACTAGCGACCAATACAATGAGCAGTTCTTC. Translated: CASSETSDQYNEQFF.

This clone showed up just a few times. This rearrangement joins TRBV10-3 to TRBJ1-2, with D maybe TRBD1 (5 bases). Germline V gene sequence: CDR1 ENHRY, CDR2 SYGVKD. The ends were cut back, 7 bases at V and 0 bases at J, with 15 bases in the middle. The CDR3 has 15 amino acids. This chain's CDR3 is CAITPTDEANYGYTF. CDR3 nucleotide sequence: TGTGCCATCACCCCGACAGATGAAGCTAACTATGGCTACACCTTC.

Comment on this clone: Other DNA sequences from this sample encode an identical CDR3 as well. V usage is TRBV30 and J usage is TRBJ2-6; D may correspond to TRBD1 or TRBD2 (5 bases each). V was shortened by 3 bases and J by 2 bases, with 11 bases between the two germline ends. CDR1 GTSNPN and CDR2 SVGIG come from the germline V gene (reference sequence). The CDR3 is 15 residues long. The CDR3 coding sequence is TGTGCCTGGAGAAGCCTGGGGGCTGGGGCCAACGTCCTGACTTTC. Protein: CAWRSLGAGANVLTF.

This chain connects TRBV19 to TRBJ1-5; the D is unclear. From germline, CDR1 is LNHDA and CDR2 SQIVND (reference sequence). V was pared by 3 bases and J by 7 bases, with 13 bases between. The CDR3 sequence is 14 residues long. The CDR3 loop reads CASSIGGPYQPQHF. CDR3 DNA: TGTGCCAGTAGTATCGGAGGACCTTACCAGCCCCAGCATTTT. Full variable domain (rest looked up from reference TRBV19 and TRBJ1-5): DGGITQSPKYLFRKEGQNVTLSCEQNLNHDAMYWYRQDPGQGLRLIYYSQIVNDFQKGDIAEGYSVSREKKESFPLTVTSAQKNPTAFYLCASSIGGPYQPQHFGDGTRLSIL.

Only a few counts were recorded for this clone. The chain recombines TRBV4-3 with TRBJ2-3; TRBD2 matches at 7 bases. Germline trimming cut 1 base from V and 6 bases from J; bases unmatched to any gene: 10. The V gene's germline CDR1 is LGHNA and CDR2 YSLEER. There are 16 residues in the CDR3. In DNA form, the CDR3 reads TGCGCCAGCAGCCAAGCAAGCCGAGCAGCGGGGGATACGCAGTATTTT. Its translation is CASSQASRAAGDTQYF.

The J gene is TRBJ1-2, the V gene TRBV2; D call uncertain. Trimming removed 8 bases from V and 2 bases from J, with 15 bases in between. Germline assignment: CDR1 SNHLY and CDR2 FYNNEI. The CDR3 spans 14 residues. CDR3: CASRPGGTNYGYTF. The CDR3 nucleotides are TGTGCCAGCCGGCCGGGCGGCACCAACTATGGCTACACCTTC.

The chain links TRBV6-5 to TRBJ2-5, with D unclear. Looked up from germline, CDR1 is MNHEY and CDR2 is SVGAGI. The V end lost 6 bases, the J end lost 5 bases, and 19 bases lay between the germline ends. CDR3 size: 15 residues. CDR3 nucleotide sequence: TGTGCCAGCAGAGATTCCTTTCAAAGTTCCGAGACCCAGTACTTC. Translating gives CASRDSFQSSETQYF.

The chain couples TRBV30 to TRBJ2-1; 11 bases match TRBD2. The CDR3 is 15 amino acids. Germline values: CDR1 GTSNPN, CDR2 SVGIG (reference sequence). Germline trimming cut 1 base from V and 6 bases from J; bases unmatched to any gene: 5. This chain's CDR3 is CAWSAGLAVRNEQFF. The DNA for the CDR3 is TGTGCCTGGAGTGCGGGACTAGCGGTTCGCAATGAGCAGTTCTTC.